These T cell receptor beta chains were read from a single sample in a study of tumor-infiltrating lymphocytes in primary liver carcinoma. TCRdb used MiXCR to reprocess the multiplex PCR reads, holding one entry per CDR3 protein. The data hold about 310,000 distinct CDR3 sequences, with approximately 58% observed a single time. Sequenced input: peripheral blood. These receptors all stem from a woman in her twenties or thirties with primary liver carcinoma and hepatitis B virus infection. CDR3s include the opening cysteine and the closing phenylalanine or tryptophan. The D gene is left open where the match is weak. Only part of the rows carry a size: once, few, many, or a class if the clone is expanded.

TRBJ1-3 TRBV6-1 NA NA CASSGSRSTGNTIYF TGTGCCAGCAGTGGATCCCGCAGTACTGGAAACACCATATATTTT
TRBJ2-2 TRBV11-2 NA NA CTSSLESTGELFF TGTACCAGCAGCTTAGAAAGCACCGGGGAGCTGTTTTTT
TRBJ1-1 TRBV4-2 TRBD1 many CASSQVAGQGDTEAFF TGTGCCAGCAGCCAAGTCGCAGGACAGGGGGACACTGAAGCTTTCTTT
TRBJ2-5 TRBV6-5 NA few CASSLTGAGGETQYF TGTGCCAGCAGTTTGACAGGGGCGGGGGGAGAGACCCAGTACTTC
TRBJ2-1 TRBV12-3/TRBV12-4 NA NA CASSLVKGGSEQFF TGTGCCAGCAGTTTGGTGAAAGGGGGAAGTGAGCAGTTCTTC
TRBJ2-3 TRBV5-1 NA NA CASSSEGVRRADTQYF TGCGCCAGCAGCTCCGAGGGGGTGCGTCGCGCAGATACGCAGTATTTT
TRBJ2-3 TRBV6-6 NA NA CAGRKEGTDTQYF TGTGCCGGCCGTAAGGAGGGGACAGATACGCAATATTTT
TRBJ1-6 TRBV12-3/TRBV12-4 NA few CASSRGANSPLHF TGTGCCAGTAGCCGGGGGGCGAATTCACCCCTCCACTTT
TRBJ2-2 TRBV29-1 NA many CSVEKDRHTGELFF TGCAGCGTTGAGAAAGACCGGCATACCGGGGAGCTGTTTTTT
TRBJ2-5 TRBV5-4 NA NA CASSFPGSTQYF TGTGCCAGCAGCTTTCCTGGCTCTACCCAGTACTTC
TRBJ2-2 TRBV4-2 NA NA CASSQDGPQAYTNTGELFF TGTGCCAGCAGCCAAGACGGCCCCCAGGCCTACACGAACACCGGGGAGCTGTTTTTT
TRBJ1-1 TRBV29-1 NA many CSVIHTEAFF TGCAGCGTCATACACACTGAAGCTTTCTTT
TRBJ2-7 TRBV6-2/TRBV6-3 NA NA CASSYLGIGPYEQYF TGTGCCAGCAGTTACCTGGGTATCGGCCCCTACGAGCAGTACTTC
TRBJ1-5 TRBV12-3/TRBV12-4 NA NA CTSSLALQVQPQHF TGTACCAGCAGTTTAGCGCTACAGGTTCAGCCCCAGCATTTT
TRBJ2-2 TRBV12-3/TRBV12-4 TRBD2 many CASRLAGVTGELFF TGTGCCAGCAGGCTAGCGGGAGTCACCGGGGAGCTGTTTTTT
TRBJ1-1 TRBV6-5 TRBD1 NA CASKVTGTGETTEAFF TGTGCCAGCAAAGTTACTGGGACAGGGGAAACCACTGAAGCTTTCTTT
TRBJ2-4 TRBV6-1 NA few CASSELGQIAKNIQYF TGTGCCAGCAGTGAACTCGGCCAGATAGCCAAAAACATTCAGTACTTC
TRBJ1-1 TRBV6-6 NA NA CASSYSNAALNTEAFF TGTGCCAGCAGTTACTCGAATGCTGCTTTGAACACTGAAGCTTTCTTT
TRBJ2-7 TRBV7-9 NA NA CASSLVRAGVFGEQYF TGTGCCAGCAGCTTAGTTAGGGCAGGGGTCTTTGGCGAGCAGTACTTC
TRBJ2-7 TRBV11-2 NA NA CARNPNRDTYEQYF TGTGCTCGCAACCCTAACCGGGACACCTACGAGCAGTACTTC
TRBJ2-7 TRBV11-2 TRBD2 NA CVSSSTRDYPGEQYF TGTGTCAGCAGCTCTACCCGGGACTACCCAGGCGAGCAGTACTTC
TRBJ1-4 TRBV10-3 TRBD1 few CAISDSGGFNEKLFF TGTGCCATCAGTGATTCAGGGGGCTTTAATGAAAAACTGTTTTTT
TRBJ1-1 TRBV12-3/TRBV12-4 NA NA CASGLGSRIEAFF TGTGCCAGCGGTTTAGGTTCGAGGATTGAAGCTTTCTTT
TRBJ1-2 TRBV30 NA NA CAWKGRFGGDGYTF TGTGCCTGGAAGGGCAGGTTTGGGGGTGATGGCTACACCTTC
TRBJ1-4 TRBV28 NA NA CVSSLSQKLFF TGTGTCAGCAGTTTAAGCCAGAAACTGTTTTTT
TRBJ2-2 TRBV13 NA NA CASSPRPSAPAGELFF TGTGCTAGCAGCCCCCGTCCTAGCGCGCCCGCCGGGGAGCTGTTTTTT
TRBJ1-5 TRBV6-7 NA many CASSQHTASVGPQHF TGTGCCAGCAGCCAGCATACCGCCTCTGTGGGGCCCCAGCATTTT
TRBJ2-2 TRBV6-6 TRBD2 NA CASNWPGLGTGELFF TGTGCCAGCAATTGGCCGGGACTAGGAACCGGGGAGCTGTTTTTT